One and the same sample provided the 14 T cell receptor beta chains below, sequenced in a study of shared clonotypes between healthy human individuals. Method: immunoSEQ multiplex PCR; TCRdb's copy keeps in-frame clones and lacks some. Of approximately 2,000,000 clones in the sample, 85% to 95% were seen once. Terminally differentiated effector memory CD45RA+ cells were excluded by CCR7 positive selection of CD45RO-negative cells. The specimen sequenced was naive CD8+ T cells from PBMCs. The receptor source for this set is a young man in good health. Some clones in this sample may be carry-over from other donors' samples.

The chain has TRBV27 and TRBJ2-1; TRBD2 matches at 11 bases. J lost 0 bases, V lost 10 bases, and 11 bases had no gene match. Germline CDR1 is MNHEY and CDR2 is SMNVEV (reference sequence). This CDR3 region has 17 residues. The CDR3 sequence: CATRTSGSKSSYNEQFF. The CDR3 bases are TGTGCCACCAGGACTAGCGGGTCGAAAAGCTCCTACAATGAGCAGTTCTTC.

CDR3 loop: CASRLGNGELFF. CDR3 bases: TGTGCCAGCAGGTTGGGAAACGGGGAGCTGTTTTTT. The V gene is TRBV6-1, the J gene TRBJ2-2; D gene uncertain. CDR1 is MNHNS, CDR2 SASEGT, per germline. Trimming shortened V by 6 bases and J by 7 bases, and 9 bases separated the two germline ends. CDR3 size: 12 residues.

This rearrangement joins TRBV4-3 to TRBJ2-7; 11 bases align to TRBD2. Trimming cost V 1 base and J 4 bases; bases outside gene matches: 3. The V gene's germline CDR1 is LGHNA and CDR2 YSLEER. The CDR3 is 15 residues long. CDR3 amino acids: CASSQGWTSGYEQYF. CDR3 bases: TGCGCCAGCAGCCAAGGTTGGACTAGCGGGTACGAGCAGTACTTC.

The chain uses TRBV19 and TRBJ2-7, with 12 bases matching TRBD2. This CDR3 has 16 residues. J was trimmed by 0 bases and V by 5 bases; bases with no gene match: 5. Germline V gene lookup returns CDR1 LNHDA and CDR2 SQIVND (reference sequence). The CDR3 bases are TGTGCCAGTAGTTTCCCGACTAGCGGGAGCTCCTACGAGCAGTACTTC. It codes for CASSFPTSGSSYEQYF.

The CDR3 region has the DNA TGTGCCAGCAGCGGGGACCGGACCCAGCTAGGGGTCCCTGGAAACACCATATATTTT. It translates to CASSGDRTQLGVPGNTIYF. V is TRBV9 and J is TRBJ1-3; D might be TRBD1 (5 bases). From germline, CDR1 is SGDLS and CDR2 YYNGEE. The CDR3 consists of 19 residues. The V end lost 3 bases, the J end lost 2 bases, and 24 bases lay between the germline ends.

V and J are TRBV9 and TRBJ2-2; perhaps TRBD2 as D (5 bases). The V gene lost 3 bases and the J gene lost 6 bases, with 12 bases spanning the gap. Germline V CDR1 and CDR2: SGDLS, YYNGEE. This CDR3 is 14 amino acids long. Here the CDR3 DNA reads TGTGCCAGCAGCGGCGGACTTAACCCCGGGGAGCTGTTTTTT. It specifies CASSGGLNPGELFF.

The V and J genes are TRBV4-1 and TRBJ2-7; the D gene is possibly TRBD1 (5 bases). The CDR3 runs 16 residues. CDR1 is MGHRA, CDR2 YSYEKL, per germline. The V gene lost 0 bases and the J gene lost 6 bases, with 18 bases spanning the gap. In DNA, the CDR3 is TGCGCCAGCAGCCAAGATCTGAGCAGGGCGAAGGTCGAGCAGTACTTC. Translated, it gives CASSQDLSRAKVEQYF.

This clone was seen only once. The chain has TRBV27 and TRBJ2-1; D is undetermined. Between the trimmed V and J ends, which lost 6 bases and 6 bases, there was a span of 6 bases. Germline lookup yields CDR1 MNHEY and CDR2 SMNVEV (reference sequence). The CDR3 is made up of 11 amino acids. As DNA, the CDR3 is TGTGCCAGCAGCTTTATCAATGAGCAGTTCTTC. This sequence encodes CASSFINEQFF.

This clone was seen ten or more times. This rearrangement joins TRBV1 to TRBJ2-1; no check of the table's D call, TRBD2, against the DNA was made. TRBV1 is described as a pseudogene. CDR3 length: 21 amino acids. CDR3 nucleotides: TGCACCAGCAGCCAAGATCGACTAGCGGGAAGCCCCACACGCTCCTACAATGAGCAGTTCTTC. This gives the protein CTSSQDRLAGSPTRSYNEQFF.

The chain carries TRBV15 and TRBJ1-5; no firm D call. V was clipped by 3 bases and J by 5 bases, with 8 bases between them. The CDR3 is made up of 13 amino acids. In germline, CDR1 is LNHNV, CDR2 YYDKDF (reference sequence). The CDR3 sequence is CATSSALDQPQHF. The CDR3 nucleotides read TGTGCCACCAGCAGCGCTTTGGATCAGCCCCAGCATTTT.

This clone was recorded once. The chain uses TRBV19 and TRBJ2-3, with D perhaps given as TRBD1 or TRBD2 (5 bases each). Germline CDR1 is LNHDA and CDR2 is SQIVND (reference sequence). Trimming stripped 2 bases from V and 2 bases from J, with 11 bases between. This CDR3 has 15 residues. Here the CDR3 reads CASSIRDAFTDTQYF. The CDR3 DNA sequence: TGTGCCAGTAGTATACGGGACGCCTTCACAGATACGCAGTATTTT.

The count of this clone is one. The rearrangement links TRBV6-5 to TRBJ2-7; no firm D call. Germline CDR1 reads MNHEY; CDR2 reads SVGAGI. V lost 6 bases to trimming and J lost 5 bases, with 20 bases between them. The CDR3 is made up of 15 amino acids. As DNA, the CDR3 is TGTGCCAGCAGCCCGCTATTAGCCCTTTCCAACGAGCAGTACTTC. Translation: CASSPLLALSNEQYF.

The rearrangement joins TRBV4-3 to TRBJ2-7; D perhaps matches TRBD2 (5 bases). Germline V lookup: CDR1 LGHNA, CDR2 YSLEER. Trimming cost V 1 base and J 5 bases, with 15 bases left between them. The CDR3 is 15 residues long. The CDR3 DNA sequence: TGCGCCAGCAGCCAAGGACTGCGAGGGTTGGACGAGCAGTACTTC. It is translated as CASSQGLRGLDEQYF.

The chain couples TRBV6-1 to TRBJ1-2; the match to TRBD1 covers 7 bases. This CDR3 is built from 13 residues. From germline, CDR1 is MNHNS and CDR2 SASEGT. V gave up 7 bases and J gave up 2 bases; unmatched junction bases: 4. CDR3 sequence: CASKGTDNYGYTF. The CDR3 coding sequence is TGTGCCAGCAAGGGGACAGACAACTATGGCTACACCTTC.